This T cell receptor beta chain came from a study of blood T cell repertoires in COVID-19 (dated by TCRdb to the early 2020s). At the level of the whole study: Samples from collaborators originated in the United States, Italy and Spain and spanned both the acute and convalescent phases of COVID-19. Where available, HLA class I and class II types were taken from metadata supplied by the sample provider and were not determined by assay-based typing. Deeply sampled blood TCRbeta repertoires from subjects exposed to, actively infected with, or recovered from COVID-19 were included in the dataset. Samples came from the ongoing ImmuneRACE study (first 160 participants) plus 1,254 subjects from 6 global collaborators. The repertoires were released in a freely available public database meant as a resource for research on the immune response to SARS-CoV-2. The sample metadata nearly always contained a de-identified subject ID, COVID-19 status, age in years and sex. The material from the prospective study consisted of cDNA or gDNA derived from T cells, B-cell-depleted T cells, or PBMCs.

Reading the germline V gene gives CDR1 MDHEN and CDR2 SYDVKM. V was cut back by 10 bases and J by 3 bases, leaving a gap of 9 bases between them. The CDR3 spans 12 residues, from the cysteine through the phenylalanine. Only CDR3 DNA is held: 36 bases, read in frame from base 1. TCRbeta CDR3 regions were amplified from genomic DNA using the immunoSEQ Assay, a bias-controlled multiplex PCR. The paper's processing steps were these. The number of nucleated cells in each sample was estimated by amplification of reference gene primers within the assay. To quantify the absolute abundance of each unique TCRbeta CDR3 rearrangement, sequence reads were collapsed and filtered. For each sample, productive Simpson clonality was calculated as the square root of Simpson's diversity index over productive rearrangements. TCRdb took over this immuneACCESS table, retaining in-frame rearrangements with V and J assigned. Such tables are incomplete; in checked studies, under half of the missing clones stem from an unresolved V gene, and the remainder is unexplained. V and J calls and clone size are copied from that table; D and trimming were computed from the DNA. Across this sample there are 80,000 to 130,000 clones, with around 90% seen only once. Together, the top ten hold under 7.5% of the sample.

The collaborating institutions used their own protocols to collect whole blood in K2EDTA tubes. Collaborator samples were shipped for TCRbeta analysis as frozen whole blood, isolated PBMCs, or DNA extracted from either sample type. For this clone: No cognate antigen has been identified for it. Qualities for individual bases were not recorded, and no much larger clone is one base off.

Paper-wide results and their limitations: Clinical and demographic metadata were provided uncurated, with the amount varying by source and participant.

Rearrangement joined TRBV28 to TRBJ2-2, with no confidently assigned D gene. The sequencing sample was made of peripheral blood. The TCR was taken from a woman aged 55 to 70 with acute or convalescent COVID-19. The DNA is TGTGCCACCAACCGGGACACCGGGGAGCTGTTTTTT. It encodes CATNRDTGELFF. With the rest looked up from the reference TRBV28 and TRBJ2-2 genes rather than sequenced, the full variable domain is DVKVTQSSRYLVKRTGEKVFLECVQDMDHENMFWYRQDPGLGLRLIYFSYDVKMKEKGDIPEGYSVSREKKERFSLILESASTNQTSMYLCATNRDTGELFFGEGSRLTVL.